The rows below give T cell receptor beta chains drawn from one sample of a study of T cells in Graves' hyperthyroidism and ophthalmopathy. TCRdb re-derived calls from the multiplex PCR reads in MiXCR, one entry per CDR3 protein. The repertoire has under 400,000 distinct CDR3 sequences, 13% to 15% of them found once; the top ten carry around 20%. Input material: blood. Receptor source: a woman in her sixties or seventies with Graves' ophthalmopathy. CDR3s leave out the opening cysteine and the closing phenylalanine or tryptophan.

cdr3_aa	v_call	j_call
ASRVAGRTDTQY	TRBV2	TRBJ2-3
ASSLRGESYEQY	TRBV27	TRBJ2-7
ASSRDGPNQPQH	TRBV5-1	TRBJ1-5
ASSRGVDPNQPQH	TRBV7-2	TRBJ1-5
ATSDKVGRVYNEQF	TRBV24-1	TRBJ2-1
SARPLTSAYEQY	TRBV20-1	TRBJ2-7
ASGVSGGEQF	TRBV10-3	TRBJ2-1
ASSVVGLRDTQY	TRBV9	TRBJ2-3
ASSVVSHSNEQY	TRBV9	NA
ASRGPWSTEAF	TRBV12-3/TRBV12-4	TRBJ1-1
ASSVLAGAGETQY	TRBV6-4	TRBJ2-5
ASSQRSNTEAF	TRBV4-1	TRBJ1-1
ASTPPGQKNTIY	TRBV2	TRBJ1-3
ASKKGTGGASYEQY	TRBV6-1	TRBJ2-7
ASSSQSSGRAGELF	TRBV7-2	TRBJ2-2
ASSYGLRRDEQF	TRBV11-2	TRBJ2-1
SVRVSPNSPLH	TRBV29-1	TRBJ1-6
ASSQETRAPYEQY	TRBV4-1	TRBJ2-7
ASSFQGENTEAF	TRBV27	TRBJ1-1
AWRLTSGRAVVTGELF	TRBV30	TRBJ2-2
ASSFSRGGTGELF	TRBV27	TRBJ2-2
ASSKSISGANVLT	TRBV28	TRBJ2-6
ASSQAGPGQGADGELF	TRBV4-1	TRBJ2-2
ASMAGKWNEQF	TRBV2	TRBJ2-1
SARDVQGRPYEQY	TRBV20-1	TRBJ2-7
ATSRDWVGRGANVLT	TRBV15	TRBJ2-6
ARRLAGAGGEQY	TRBV2	TRBJ2-7
ASSLAGTPEQF	TRBV7-7	TRBJ2-1
SVWTGLFNEQY	TRBV29-1	TRBJ2-7
ASSARTGQNTEAF	TRBV7-8	TRBJ1-1
ASSQSGRQF	TRBV6-1	TRBJ2-1
ASSLVPSNTEAF	TRBV7-2	TRBJ1-1
ASSLLLAEDTGELF	TRBV5-1	TRBJ2-2
ASSLEVGTLLEQY	TRBV11-2	TRBJ2-7
ASSYFIGGLEDTQY	TRBV11-1	TRBJ2-3
ASSQDGGTGIQETQY	TRBV3-1	TRBJ2-5
ASSLDILSYEQY	TRBV5-1	TRBJ2-7
ASSDSGGANEQF	TRBV18	TRBJ2-1
ASSLVGTLNTEAF	TRBV11-2	TRBJ1-1
ASSQDRVRPQH	TRBV4-2	TRBJ1-5
ASSLLAGQGNTEAF	TRBV18	TRBJ1-1
ASSHPGRTDYEQY	TRBV4-1	TRBJ2-7
ATSDSPGRGPAGELF	TRBV24-1	TRBJ2-2
ASSFGTGVNEQY	TRBV11-2	TRBJ2-7
ASTGTWGVPGTDTQY	TRBV12-3/TRBV12-4	TRBJ2-3
ASRVEESEKLF	TRBV5-1	TRBJ1-4
ASNPGGGTEAF	TRBV5-1	TRBJ1-1
SALAGPYQETQY	TRBV20-1	TRBJ2-5
SAEKPGRQETQY	TRBV20-1	TRBJ2-5
AISEQGPLYEQY	TRBV10-3	TRBJ2-7
ASSLSRESDTQY	TRBV7-3	TRBJ2-3
ATRDSGDTQY	TRBV24-1	TRBJ2-3